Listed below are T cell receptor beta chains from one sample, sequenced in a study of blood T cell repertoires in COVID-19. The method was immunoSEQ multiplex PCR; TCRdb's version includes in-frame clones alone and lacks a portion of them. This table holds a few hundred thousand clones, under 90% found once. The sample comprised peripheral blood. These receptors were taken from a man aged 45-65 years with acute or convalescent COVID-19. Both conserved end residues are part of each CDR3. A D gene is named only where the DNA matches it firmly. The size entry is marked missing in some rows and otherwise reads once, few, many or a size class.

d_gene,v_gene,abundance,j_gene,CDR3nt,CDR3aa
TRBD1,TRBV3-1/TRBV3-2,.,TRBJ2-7,TGTGCCAGCAGCCTCGGACAGGGAGCGCCCTACGAGCAGTACTTC,CASSLGQGAPYEQYF
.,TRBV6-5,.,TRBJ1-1,TGTGCCAGCAGTTACTGGGGGCAGAAGAACACTGAAGCTTTCTTT,CASSYWGQKNTEAFF
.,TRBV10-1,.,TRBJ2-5,TGCGCCAGCAGTGAGTTTCGAGGCAGGGGCCAAGAGACCCAGTACTTC,CASSEFRGRGQETQYF
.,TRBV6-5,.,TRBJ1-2,TGTGCCAGCACAATGGGAGTATACTATGGCTACACCTTC,CASTMGVYYGYTF
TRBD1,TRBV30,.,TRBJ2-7,TGTGCCTGGAAGGAGGACAGGGCGAGCTCCTACGAGCAGTACTTC,CAWKEDRASSYEQYF
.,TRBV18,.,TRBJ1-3,TGTGCCAGCCCTCGGAGCGCGAGCTCTGGAAACACCATATATTTT,CASPRSASSGNTIYF
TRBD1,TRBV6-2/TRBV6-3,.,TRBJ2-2,TGTGCCAGCAGTTACCGGACAGGGGTATTTTCCGGGGAGCTGTTTTTT,CASSYRTGVFSGELFF
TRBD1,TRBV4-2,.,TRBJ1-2,TGTGCCAGCAGCCAAGAGGCCGGGACAGGGGCCCCTTATGGCTACACCTTC,CASSQEAGTGAPYGYTF
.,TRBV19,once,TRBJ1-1,TGTGCCAGTAGTATCAACAGCCTCAACACTGAAGCTTTCTTT,CASSINSLNTEAFF
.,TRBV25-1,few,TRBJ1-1,TGTGCCAGCAGTGAGAGGGTCGGGAACACTGAAGCTTTCTTT,CASSERVGNTEAFF
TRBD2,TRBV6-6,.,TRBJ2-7,TGTGCCAGCAGCGTTCGGGGGGGGAGTGAGCAGTACTTC,CASSVRGGSEQYF
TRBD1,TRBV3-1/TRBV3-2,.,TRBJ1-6,TGTGCCAGCAGCCGTGGGACAGGTAATTCACCCCTCCACTTT,CASSRGTGNSPLHF
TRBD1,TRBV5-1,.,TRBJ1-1,TGCGCCAGCAGCCCCGAGACAGGGGCGAACACTGAAGCTTTCTTT,CASSPETGANTEAFF
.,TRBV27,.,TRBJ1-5,TGTGCCAGCAGCCTTACAGGGTTCGGCAATCAGCCCCAGCATTTT,CASSLTGFGNQPQHF
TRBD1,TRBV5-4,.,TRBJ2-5,TGTGCCAGCAGCGCGGGACAGGCGCAAGAGACCCAGTACTTC,CASSAGQAQETQYF
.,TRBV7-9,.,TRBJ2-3,TGTGCCAGCAGCCCCAAGTCCACTAGCACAGATACGCAGTATTTT,CASSPKSTSTDTQYF
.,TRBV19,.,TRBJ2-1,TGTGCCACGGGGAGGACGGGCGATATGGGGCAGTTCTTC,CATGRTGDMGQFF
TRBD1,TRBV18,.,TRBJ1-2,TGTGCCAGCTCACCAGGGGACAGCGCGGGAGGCTACACCTTC,CASSPGDSAGGYTF
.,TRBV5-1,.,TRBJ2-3,TGCGCCAGCAGCTCCAAGGGGGGGCCGGGAGATACGCAGTATTTT,CASSSKGGPGDTQYF
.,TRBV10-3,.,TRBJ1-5,TGTGCCATCAGCTCCCCAGGAAGCAATCAGCCCCAGCATTTT,CAISSPGSNQPQHF
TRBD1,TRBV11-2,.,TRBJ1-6,TGTGCCAGCAGCTTATTGGGGACAGAGAGCTCCTATAATTCACCCCTCCACTTT,CASSLLGTESSYNSPLHF
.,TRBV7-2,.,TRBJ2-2,TGTGCCAGCAGAGGGGGAGCCACCGGGGAGCTGTTTTTT,CASRGGATGELFF
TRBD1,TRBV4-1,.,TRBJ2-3,TGCGCCAGCAGCCAAGAAGCGACAGGGGATACGCAGTATTTT,CASSQEATGDTQYF
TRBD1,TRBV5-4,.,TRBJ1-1,TGTGCCAGCAGCTCTGGGACAGGCCCAGCCACTGAAGCTTTCTTT,CASSSGTGPATEAFF
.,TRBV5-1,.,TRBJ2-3,TGCGCCAGCAGCTTGGGAGGAGGGGCAGCGACCACAGATACGCAGTATTTT,CASSLGGGAATTDTQYF
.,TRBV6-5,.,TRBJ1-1,TGTGCCAGCACCCCTCCGCGGGGGCGGGGTGAAGCTTTCTTT,CASTPPRGRGEAFF
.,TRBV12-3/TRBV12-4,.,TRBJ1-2,TGTGCCAGCAGTTTAAGGGGGAACTATGGCTACACCTTC,CASSLRGNYGYTF
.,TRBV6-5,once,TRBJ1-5,TGTGCCAGCAAGGGGGGCAATCAGCCCCAGCATTTT,CASKGGNQPQHF
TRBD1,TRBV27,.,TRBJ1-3,TGTGCCAGCAGTCGAGGACAGGGGGGAAACACCATATATTTT,CASSRGQGGNTIYF
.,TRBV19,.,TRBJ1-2,TGTGCCAGTAGTATGAGGGCGGAAGTCTTCTATGGCTACACCTTC,CASSMRAEVFYGYTF
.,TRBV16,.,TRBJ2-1,TGTGCCAGCAGCCAAATCCTTGGGGCCCATGAGCAGTTCTTC,CASSQILGAHEQFF
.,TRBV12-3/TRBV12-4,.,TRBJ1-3,TGTGCCAGCAGTTTTATATCAAACACCATATATTTT,CASSFISNTIYF
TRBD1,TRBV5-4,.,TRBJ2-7,TGTGCCAGCAGCTTGGAGACAGGGTCCCTCGAGCAGTACTTC,CASSLETGSLEQYF